Listed below are T cell receptor beta chains from one sample, sequenced in a study of shared clonotypes between healthy human individuals. The assay was immunoSEQ multiplex PCR, and TCRdb's table has in-frame clones only and misses some. Of about half a million clones in the sample, 78% were seen once. Sequencing was carried out using PBMCs. Source of these receptors: a woman aged 40 to 50 in good health. Some clones in this sample may be carry-over from other donors' samples. Both conserved end residues are part of each CDR3. A D gene is named only where the DNA matches it firmly. Size values are once, few and many counts, or a class for expanded clones, and some rows have none.

v_gene: TRBV4-2
d_gene: TRBD2
abundance: once
j_gene: TRBJ2-7
CDR3aa: CASSPGTSNPYEQYF
CDR3nt: TGTGCCAGCAGCCCCGGGACTAGCAACCCTTACGAGCAGTACTTC

v_gene: TRBV10-3
d_gene: -
abundance: once
j_gene: TRBJ2-5
CDR3aa: CAISEGPDKETQYF
CDR3nt: TGTGCCATCAGTGAGGGGCCAGATAAAGAGACCCAGTACTTC

v_gene: TRBV5-4
d_gene: -
abundance: -
j_gene: TRBJ1-1
CDR3aa: CASSLALNTEAFF
CDR3nt: TGTGCCAGCAGCTTGGCGCTGAACACTGAAGCTTTCTTT

v_gene: TRBV6-6
d_gene: -
abundance: -
j_gene: TRBJ1-3
CDR3aa: CASNPGSSGNTIYF
CDR3nt: TGTGCCAGCAACCCAGGGAGCTCTGGAAACACCATATATTTT

v_gene: TRBV2
d_gene: -
abundance: -
j_gene: TRBJ2-7
CDR3aa: CASSEGPTRSYEQYF
CDR3nt: TGTGCCAGCAGTGAAGGACCTACTCGGTCCTACGAGCAGTACTTC

v_gene: TRBV28
d_gene: -
abundance: many
j_gene: TRBJ2-3
CDR3aa: CASSLGGGYTQYF
CDR3nt: TGTGCCAGCAGTTTAGGTGGAGGGTATACGCAGTATTTT

v_gene: TRBV28
d_gene: TRBD2
abundance: -
j_gene: TRBJ2-3
CDR3aa: CASSDQRESETDTQYF
CDR3nt: TGTGCCAGCAGTGACCAGCGGGAGTCCGAAACAGATACGCAGTATTTT

v_gene: TRBV6-5
d_gene: TRBD2
abundance: many
j_gene: TRBJ2-7
CDR3aa: CASSYTASGSSYEQYF
CDR3nt: TGTGCCAGCAGTTACACGGCTAGCGGGAGCTCCTACGAGCAGTACTTC

v_gene: TRBV7-3
d_gene: TRBD1
abundance: -
j_gene: TRBJ2-2
CDR3aa: CASSRVTGGSGELFF
CDR3nt: TGTGCCAGCAGCCGCGTGACAGGGGGCTCCGGGGAGCTGTTTTTT

v_gene: TRBV11-2
d_gene: TRBD1
abundance: -
j_gene: TRBJ1-3
CDR3aa: CASSPNGQGWWGNTIYF
CDR3nt: TGTGCCAGCAGCCCAAACGGACAGGGATGGTGGGGAAACACCATATATTTT

v_gene: TRBV6-4
d_gene: TRBD2
abundance: -
j_gene: TRBJ2-1
CDR3aa: CASSEISGSLQFF
CDR3nt: TGTGCCAGCAGTGAGATTAGCGGGAGTCTCCAGTTCTTC

v_gene: TRBV7-7
d_gene: -
abundance: -
j_gene: TRBJ2-1
CDR3aa: CASSSATRLEQFF
CDR3nt: TGTGCCAGCAGCTCGGCGACTAGGCTTGAGCAGTTCTTC

v_gene: TRBV10-3
d_gene: TRBD1
abundance: -
j_gene: TRBJ2-4
CDR3aa: CASSYGRTGNIQYF
CDR3nt: TGTGCCAGCAGTTACGGACGGACAGGGAACATTCAGTACTTC

v_gene: TRBV11-3
d_gene: -
abundance: -
j_gene: TRBJ2-1
CDR3aa: CASSLAGTYNEQFF
CDR3nt: TGTGCCAGCAGCTTAGCGGGGACTTACAATGAGCAGTTCTTC

v_gene: TRBV28
d_gene: TRBD1
abundance: -
j_gene: TRBJ1-1
CDR3aa: CASSAGGSGAEAFF
CDR3nt: TGTGCCAGCAGCGCAGGGGGCTCGGGGGCTGAAGCTTTCTTT

v_gene: TRBV5-1
d_gene: -
abundance: -
j_gene: TRBJ2-1
CDR3aa: CASSLVWGSYNEQFF
CDR3nt: TGCGCCAGCAGCTTGGTATGGGGCTCCTACAATGAGCAGTTCTTC

v_gene: TRBV6-1
d_gene: -
abundance: -
j_gene: TRBJ1-2
CDR3aa: CASSEDSLFGYTF
CDR3nt: TGTGCCAGCAGTGAAGACAGCCTCTTTGGCTACACCTTC

v_gene: TRBV7-2
d_gene: -
abundance: -
j_gene: TRBJ1-2
CDR3aa: CASSLADGYGYTF
CDR3nt: TGTGCCAGCAGCTTAGCGGACGGCTATGGCTACACCTTC

v_gene: TRBV11-2
d_gene: TRBD2
abundance: -
j_gene: TRBJ2-7
CDR3aa: CASSGTLAGISYEQYF
CDR3nt: TGTGCCAGCAGCGGCACACTAGCGGGGATCTCCTACGAGCAGTACTTC

v_gene: TRBV28
d_gene: TRBD2
abundance: once
j_gene: TRBJ2-5
CDR3aa: CASSTTSGSAETQYF
CDR3nt: TGTGCCAGCAGTACTACTAGCGGGAGTGCGGAGACCCAGTACTTC

v_gene: TRBV5-4
d_gene: TRBD1
abundance: -
j_gene: TRBJ2-7
CDR3aa: CASSTRTGNSYEQYF
CDR3nt: TGTGCCAGCAGCACGCGGACAGGGAACTCCTACGAGCAGTACTTC

v_gene: TRBV7-2
d_gene: -
abundance: few
j_gene: TRBJ2-5
CDR3aa: CASSGDLQKPQETQYF
CDR3nt: TGTGCCAGCAGCGGGGACTTGCAAAAACCCCAAGAGACCCAGTACTTC

v_gene: TRBV10-1
d_gene: -
abundance: once
j_gene: TRBJ1-1
CDR3aa: CASSESGNTEAFF
CDR3nt: TGCGCCAGCAGTGAGTCAGGGAACACTGAAGCTTTCTTT

v_gene: TRBV5-1
d_gene: TRBD1
abundance: -
j_gene: TRBJ2-2
CDR3aa: CASSSGQGMTGELFF
CDR3nt: TGCGCCAGCAGCTCGGGACAGGGAATGACCGGGGAGCTGTTTTTT

v_gene: TRBV7-9
d_gene: -
abundance: -
j_gene: TRBJ2-5
CDR3aa: CASSSSGLRETQYF
CDR3nt: TGTGCCAGCAGCTCCTCGGGACTCCGGGAGACCCAGTACTTC

v_gene: TRBV11-2
d_gene: -
abundance: -
j_gene: TRBJ2-7
CDR3aa: CASSYRREQYF
CDR3nt: TGTGCCAGCAGCTACCGTCGTGAGCAGTACTTC

v_gene: TRBV9
d_gene: TRBD2
abundance: few
j_gene: TRBJ2-1
CDR3aa: CASSVQREGNEQFF
CDR3nt: TGTGCCAGCAGCGTACAGCGGGAGGGGAATGAGCAGTTCTTC

v_gene: TRBV30
d_gene: -
abundance: -
j_gene: TRBJ2-1
CDR3aa: CAWRRTEQFF
CDR3nt: TGTGCCTGGAGAAGGACAGAGCAGTTCTTC

v_gene: TRBV21-1
d_gene: -
abundance: once
j_gene: TRBJ2-1
CDR3aa: CASSKGGLAGGDEQFF
CDR3nt: TGTGCCAGCAGCAAAGGGGGTCTAGCGGGAGGGGATGAGCAGTTCTTC

v_gene: TRBV2
d_gene: -
abundance: -
j_gene: TRBJ1-5
CDR3aa: CASSESNQPQHF
CDR3nt: TGTGCCAGCAGTGAGAGCAATCAGCCCCAGCATTTT

v_gene: TRBV7-3
d_gene: -
abundance: -
j_gene: TRBJ2-5
CDR3aa: CASSFSYQETQYF
CDR3nt: TGTGCCAGCAGTTTCTCGTACCAAGAGACCCAGTACTTC

v_gene: TRBV30
d_gene: TRBD2
abundance: -
j_gene: TRBJ2-1
CDR3aa: CAWRDSGYNEQFF
CDR3nt: TGTGCCTGGAGGGATAGCGGGTACAATGAGCAGTTCTTC

v_gene: TRBV6-5
d_gene: -
abundance: once
j_gene: TRBJ2-2
CDR3aa: CASSLSGIGELFF
CDR3nt: TGTGCCAGCAGCCTGTCTGGGATCGGGGAGCTGTTTTTT

v_gene: TRBV27
d_gene: TRBD1
abundance: -
j_gene: TRBJ2-7
CDR3aa: CASSLTGTGAYEQYF
CDR3nt: TGTGCCAGCAGTTTAACCGGGACAGGGGCCTACGAGCAGTACTTC

v_gene: TRBV5-1
d_gene: -
abundance: -
j_gene: TRBJ1-5
CDR3aa: CASSPLGGGQPQHF
CDR3nt: TGCGCCAGCAGCCCCTTGGGGGGTGGTCAGCCCCAGCATTTT

v_gene: TRBV7-2
d_gene: TRBD2
abundance: -
j_gene: TRBJ2-7
CDR3aa: CASSPRTSVKYEQYF
CDR3nt: TGTGCCAGCAGCCCCCGGACTAGCGTCAAATACGAGCAGTACTTC

v_gene: TRBV19
d_gene: -
abundance: -
j_gene: TRBJ2-5
CDR3aa: CASRRAGGETQYF
CDR3nt: TGTGCCAGTAGGAGGGCAGGCGGGGAGACCCAGTACTTC

v_gene: TRBV7-8
d_gene: -
abundance: -
j_gene: TRBJ2-7
CDR3aa: CASSPKVDEQYF
CDR3nt: TGTGCCAGCAGCCCCAAGGTAGACGAGCAGTACTTC

v_gene: TRBV11-2
d_gene: -
abundance: few
j_gene: TRBJ2-5
CDR3aa: CASSRGSQETQYF
CDR3nt: TGTGCCAGCAGCCGGGGATCTCAAGAGACCCAGTACTTC

v_gene: TRBV5-4
d_gene: -
abundance: -
j_gene: TRBJ2-5
CDR3aa: CASSLAPGTPQETQYF
CDR3nt: TGTGCCAGCAGCTTGGCCCCCGGGACGCCCCAAGAGACCCAGTACTTC

v_gene: TRBV4-3
d_gene: -
abundance: -
j_gene: TRBJ2-6
CDR3aa: CASSQEIVLEGPSSGANVLTF
CDR3nt: TGCGCCAGCAGCCAAGAAATCGTTTTGGAGGGACCGAGCTCTGGGGCCAACGTCCTGACTTTC

v_gene: TRBV6-1
d_gene: -
abundance: -
j_gene: TRBJ2-5
CDR3aa: CASTILQGGETQYF
CDR3nt: TGTGCCAGCACTATATTACAGGGTGGAGAGACCCAGTACTTC

v_gene: TRBV5-4
d_gene: TRBD2
abundance: -
j_gene: TRBJ2-7
CDR3aa: CASTPSPSLAGVKYEQYF
CDR3nt: TGTGCCAGCACCCCCAGTCCCTCCCTAGCGGGAGTCAAATACGAGCAGTACTTC